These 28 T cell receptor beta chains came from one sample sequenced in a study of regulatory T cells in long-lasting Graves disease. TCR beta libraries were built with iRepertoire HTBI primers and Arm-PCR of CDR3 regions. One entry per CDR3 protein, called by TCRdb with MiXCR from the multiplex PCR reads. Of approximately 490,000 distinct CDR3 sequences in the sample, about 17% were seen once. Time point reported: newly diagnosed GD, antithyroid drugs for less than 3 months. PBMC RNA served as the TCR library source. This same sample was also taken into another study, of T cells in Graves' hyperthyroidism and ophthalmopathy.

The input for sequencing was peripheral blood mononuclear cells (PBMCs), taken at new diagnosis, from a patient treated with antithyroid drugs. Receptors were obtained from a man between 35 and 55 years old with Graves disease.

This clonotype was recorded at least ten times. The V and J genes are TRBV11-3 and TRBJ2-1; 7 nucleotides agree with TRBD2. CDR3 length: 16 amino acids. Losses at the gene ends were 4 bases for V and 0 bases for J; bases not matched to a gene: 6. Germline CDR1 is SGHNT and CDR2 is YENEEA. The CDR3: CASSSSGARSYNEQFF. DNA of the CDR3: TGTGCCAGCAGCTCAAGCGGGGCCCGCTCCTACAATGAGCAGTTCTTC. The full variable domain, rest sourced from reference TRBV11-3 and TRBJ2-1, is EAGVVQSPRYKIIEKKQPVAFWCNPISGHNTLYWYLQNLGQGPELLIRYENEEAVDDSQLPKDRFSAERLKGVDSTLKIQPAELGDSAVYLCASSSSGARSYNEQFFGPGTRLTVL.

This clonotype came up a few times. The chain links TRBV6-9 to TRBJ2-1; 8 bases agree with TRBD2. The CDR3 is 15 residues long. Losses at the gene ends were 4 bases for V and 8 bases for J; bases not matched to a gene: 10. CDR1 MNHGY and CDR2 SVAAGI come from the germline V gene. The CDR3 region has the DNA TGTGCCAGCAGTTCCTTAGCGGGAATCTCCCATGAGCAGTTCTTC. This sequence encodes CASSSLAGISHEQFF.

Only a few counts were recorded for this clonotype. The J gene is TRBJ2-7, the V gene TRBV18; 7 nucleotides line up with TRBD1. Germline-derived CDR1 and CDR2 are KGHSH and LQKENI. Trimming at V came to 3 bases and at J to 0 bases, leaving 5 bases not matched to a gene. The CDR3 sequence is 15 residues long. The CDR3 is CASSPLQGDSYEQYF. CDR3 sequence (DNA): TGTGCCAGCTCACCTCTCCAGGGGGACTCCTACGAGCAGTACTTC.

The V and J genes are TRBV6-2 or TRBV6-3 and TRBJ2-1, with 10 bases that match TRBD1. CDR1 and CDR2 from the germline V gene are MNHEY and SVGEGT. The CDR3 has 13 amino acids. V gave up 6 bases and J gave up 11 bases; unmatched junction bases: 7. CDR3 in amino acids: CASSDPGQGKQFF. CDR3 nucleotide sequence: TGTGCCAGCAGCGACCCGGGACAGGGGAAGCAGTTCTTC.

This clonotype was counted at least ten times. CDR3 in DNA: TGTGCCAGCAGTTCCCTGACAGGGGGAGTGAACACTGAAGCTTTCTTT. It codes for CASSSLTGGVNTEAFF. V gene TRBV27 combines with J gene TRBJ1-1; TRBD1 matches 9 bases. Trimming cost V 4 bases and J 0 bases; bases outside gene matches: 6. This CDR3 has 16 amino acids. The germline V gene encodes CDR1 MNHEY and CDR2 SMNVEV (reference sequence).

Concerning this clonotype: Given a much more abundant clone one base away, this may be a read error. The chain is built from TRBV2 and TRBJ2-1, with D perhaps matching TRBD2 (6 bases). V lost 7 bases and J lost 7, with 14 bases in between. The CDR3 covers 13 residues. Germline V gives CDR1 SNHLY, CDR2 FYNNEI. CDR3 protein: CASTPNRGNEQFF. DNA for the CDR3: TGTGCCAGCACCCCCAACCGGGGGAATGAGCAGTTCTTC.

The CDR3 DNA reads as TGTGCCAGCAGTTTAACTAGCGGGAGTTTTGCAGATACGCAGTATTTT. Encoded protein: CASSLTSGSFADTQYF. V is TRBV12-3 or TRBV12-4 and J is TRBJ2-3; 11 bases agree with TRBD2. The CDR3 extends over 16 amino acids. J was trimmed by 4 bases and V by 2 bases; bases with no gene match: 5.

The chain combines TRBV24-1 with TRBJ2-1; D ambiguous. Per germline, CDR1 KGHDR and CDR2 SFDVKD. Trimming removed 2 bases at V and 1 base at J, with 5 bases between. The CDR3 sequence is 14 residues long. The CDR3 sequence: CATSDSVSYNEQFF. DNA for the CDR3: TGTGCCACCAGTGATTCGGTTTCCTACAATGAGCAGTTCTTC.

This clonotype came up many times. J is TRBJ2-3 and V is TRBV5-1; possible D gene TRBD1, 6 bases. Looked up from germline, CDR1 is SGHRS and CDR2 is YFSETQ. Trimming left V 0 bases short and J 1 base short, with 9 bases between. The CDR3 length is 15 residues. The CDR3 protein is CASSLEAGGTDTQYF. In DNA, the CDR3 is TGCGCCAGCAGCTTGGAGGCAGGGGGCACAGATACGCAGTATTTT.

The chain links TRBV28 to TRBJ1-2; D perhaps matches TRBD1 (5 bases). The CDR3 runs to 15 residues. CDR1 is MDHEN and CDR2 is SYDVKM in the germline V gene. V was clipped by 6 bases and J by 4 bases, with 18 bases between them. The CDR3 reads CASSLIRLDTYGYTF. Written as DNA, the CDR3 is TGTGCCAGCAGCCTTATCCGACTGGACACCTATGGCTACACCTTC.

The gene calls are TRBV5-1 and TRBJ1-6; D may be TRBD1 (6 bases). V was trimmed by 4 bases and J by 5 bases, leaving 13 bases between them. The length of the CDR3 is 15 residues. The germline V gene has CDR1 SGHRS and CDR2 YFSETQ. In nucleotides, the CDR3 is TGCGCCAGCAGCCTTGGGGGGCCCAATAATTCACCCCTCCACTTT. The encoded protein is CASSLGGPNNSPLHF.

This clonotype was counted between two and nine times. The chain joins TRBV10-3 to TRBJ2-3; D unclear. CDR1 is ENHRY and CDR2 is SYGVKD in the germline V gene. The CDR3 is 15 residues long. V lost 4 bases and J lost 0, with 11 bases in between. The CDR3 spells CAISGEGLSTDTQYF. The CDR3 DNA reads TGTGCCATCAGTGGTGAAGGGCTTAGCACAGATACGCAGTATTTT.

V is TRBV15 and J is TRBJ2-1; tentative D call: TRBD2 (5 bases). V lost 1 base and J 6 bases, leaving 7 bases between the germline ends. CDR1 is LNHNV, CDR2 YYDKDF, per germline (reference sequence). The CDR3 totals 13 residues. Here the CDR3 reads CATSRGAGNEQFF. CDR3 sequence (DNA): TGTGCCACCAGCAGAGGGGCGGGCAATGAGCAGTTCTTC. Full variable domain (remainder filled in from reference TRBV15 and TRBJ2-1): DAMVIQNPRYQVTQFGKPVTLSCSQTLNHNVMYWYQQKSSQAPKLLFHYYDKDFNNEADTPDNFQSRRPNTSFCFLDIRSPGLGDTAMYLCATSRGAGNEQFFGPGTRLTVL.

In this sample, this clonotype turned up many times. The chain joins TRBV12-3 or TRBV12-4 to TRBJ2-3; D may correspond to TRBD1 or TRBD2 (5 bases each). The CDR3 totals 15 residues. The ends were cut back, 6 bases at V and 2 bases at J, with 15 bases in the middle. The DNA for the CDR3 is TGTGCCAGCAGCCTAGGGGACCTTTTCACAGATACGCAGTATTTT. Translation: CASSLGDLFTDTQYF.

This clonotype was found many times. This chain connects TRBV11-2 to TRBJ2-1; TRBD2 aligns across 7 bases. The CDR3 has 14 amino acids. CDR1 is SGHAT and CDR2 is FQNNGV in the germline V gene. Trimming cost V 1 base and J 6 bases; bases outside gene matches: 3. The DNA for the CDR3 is TGTGCCAGCAGCTTAGCCGGGAGGTTCAATGAGCAGTTCTTC. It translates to CASSLAGRFNEQFF. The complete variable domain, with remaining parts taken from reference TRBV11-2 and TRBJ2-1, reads EAGVAQSPRYKIIEKRQSVAFWCNPISGHATLYWYQQILGQGPKLLIQFQNNGVVDDSQLPKDRFSAERLKGVDSTLKIQPAKLEDSAVYLCASSLAGRFNEQFFGPGTRLTVL.

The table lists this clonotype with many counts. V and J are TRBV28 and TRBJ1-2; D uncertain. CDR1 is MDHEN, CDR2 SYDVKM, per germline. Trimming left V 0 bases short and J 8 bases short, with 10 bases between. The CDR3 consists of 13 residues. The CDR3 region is CASSLWGRPGYTF. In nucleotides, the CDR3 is TGTGCCAGCAGTTTATGGGGGAGGCCCGGCTACACCTTC.

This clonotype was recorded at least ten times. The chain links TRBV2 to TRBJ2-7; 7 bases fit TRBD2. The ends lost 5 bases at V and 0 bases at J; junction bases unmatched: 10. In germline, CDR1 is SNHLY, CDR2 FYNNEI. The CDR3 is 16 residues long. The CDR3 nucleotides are TGTGCCAGCAGTAGAACTAGCGTCCCCAGCTCCTACGAGCAGTACTTC. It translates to CASSRTSVPSSYEQYF.

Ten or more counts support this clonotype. This chain's CDR3 is CASSLDTGTAAEAFF. CDR3 in DNA: TGTGCCAGCAGCTTAGATACAGGGACGGCCGCTGAAGCTTTCTTT. The rearrangement links TRBV11-2 to TRBJ1-1, with a possible D match to TRBD1 (6 bases). Trimming took off 0 bases at V and 6 bases at J, with 14 bases between the two ends. CDR1 is SGHAT, CDR2 FQNNGV, per germline. The CDR3 has 15 residues.

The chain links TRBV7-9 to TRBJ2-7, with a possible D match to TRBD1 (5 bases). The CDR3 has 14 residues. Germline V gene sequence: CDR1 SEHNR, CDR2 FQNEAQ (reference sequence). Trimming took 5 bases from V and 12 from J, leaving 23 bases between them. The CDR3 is CASSAASPDTWWYF. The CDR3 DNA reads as TGTGCCAGCAGCGCAGCCTCCCCGGACACTTGGTGGTACTTC.

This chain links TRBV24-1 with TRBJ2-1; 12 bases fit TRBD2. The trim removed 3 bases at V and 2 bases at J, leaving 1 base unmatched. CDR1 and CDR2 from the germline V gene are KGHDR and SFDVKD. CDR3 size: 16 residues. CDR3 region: CATSDLAGGPYNEQFF. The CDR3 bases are TGTGCCACCAGTGATCTAGCGGGAGGGCCCTACAATGAGCAGTTCTTC.

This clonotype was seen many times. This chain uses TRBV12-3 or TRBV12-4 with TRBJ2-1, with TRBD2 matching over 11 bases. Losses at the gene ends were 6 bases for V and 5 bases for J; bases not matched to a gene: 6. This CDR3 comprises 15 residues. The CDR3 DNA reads TGTGCCAGCAGAACTAGCGGGAGTACCCACAATGAGCAGTTCTTC. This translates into CASRTSGSTHNEQFF.

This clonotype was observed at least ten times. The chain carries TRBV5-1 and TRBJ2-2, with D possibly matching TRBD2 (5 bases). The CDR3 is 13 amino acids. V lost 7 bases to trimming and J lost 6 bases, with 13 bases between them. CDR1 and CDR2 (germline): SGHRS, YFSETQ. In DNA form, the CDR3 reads TGCGCCAGCCGTTCTAGCTCTTCCGGGGAGCTGTTTTTT. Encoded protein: CASRSSSSGELFF.

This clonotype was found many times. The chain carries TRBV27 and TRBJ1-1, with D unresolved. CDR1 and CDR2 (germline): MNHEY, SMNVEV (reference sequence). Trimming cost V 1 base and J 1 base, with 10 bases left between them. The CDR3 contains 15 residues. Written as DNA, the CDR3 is TGTGCCAGCAGTTTATACCTGGGTGGGAACACTGAAGCTTTCTTT. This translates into CASSLYLGGNTEAFF.

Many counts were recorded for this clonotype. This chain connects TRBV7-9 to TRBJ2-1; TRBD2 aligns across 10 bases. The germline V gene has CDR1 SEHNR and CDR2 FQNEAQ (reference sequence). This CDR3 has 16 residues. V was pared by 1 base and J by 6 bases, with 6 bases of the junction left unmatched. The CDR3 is CASSLVTSGRGNEQFF. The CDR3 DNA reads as TGTGCCAGCAGCTTAGTAACAAGCGGGAGGGGCAATGAGCAGTTCTTC.

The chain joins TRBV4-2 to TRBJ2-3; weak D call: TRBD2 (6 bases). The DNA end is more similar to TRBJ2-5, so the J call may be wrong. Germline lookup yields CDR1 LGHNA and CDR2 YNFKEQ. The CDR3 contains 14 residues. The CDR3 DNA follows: TGTGCCAGCAGCCAATCAGGAGGGGTAGAGACCCAGTACTTC. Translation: CASSQSGGVETQYF.

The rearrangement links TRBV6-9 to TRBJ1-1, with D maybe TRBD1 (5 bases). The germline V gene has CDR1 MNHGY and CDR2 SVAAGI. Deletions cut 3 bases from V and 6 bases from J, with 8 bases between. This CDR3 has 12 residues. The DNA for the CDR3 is TGTGCCAGCAGTTACCAGGGCTCTGAAGCTTTCTTT. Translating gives CASSYQGSEAFF.

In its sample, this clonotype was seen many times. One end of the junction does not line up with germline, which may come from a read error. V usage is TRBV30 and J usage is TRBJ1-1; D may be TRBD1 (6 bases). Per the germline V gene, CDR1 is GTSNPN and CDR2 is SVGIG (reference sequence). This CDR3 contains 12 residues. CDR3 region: CAWSDRDTEAFF. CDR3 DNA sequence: TGTGCCTGGAGTGACCGGGACACCGAAGCTTTCTTT.

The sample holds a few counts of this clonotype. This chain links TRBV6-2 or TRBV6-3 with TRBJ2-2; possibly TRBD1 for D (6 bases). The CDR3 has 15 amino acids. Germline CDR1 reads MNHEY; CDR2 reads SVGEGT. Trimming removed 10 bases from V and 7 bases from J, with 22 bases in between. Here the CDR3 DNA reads TGTGCCACTCCGTTCTCTGGGGGCGCATACGGGGAGCTGTTTTTT. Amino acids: CATPFSGGAYGELFF.